The rows below give T cell receptor beta chains drawn from one sample of a study of blood T cell repertoires in COVID-19. Generated by immunoSEQ multiplex PCR, the TCRdb table keeps only in-frame clones and is missing some. The data show about 260,000 clones, 84% seen once. Input material: peripheral blood. The origin of the receptors is a woman aged 40 to 50 who had recovered from COVID-19. The conserved cysteine and the conserved F or W are not part of the CDR3 here.

V gene,CDR3 protein
TRBV4-1,ASSQDRGETQY
TRBV12-5,ASGLTQTGIHTDTQY
TRBV28,ASSPHQGKSGYT
TRBV5-5,ASSPGQGYSPLH
TRBV11-2,ASSLARGNEQY
TRBV5-1,ASSPGGAQGQPQH
TRBV29-1,SVEPSTDTQY
TRBV30,AWSWGGGGETQY
TRBV12-2,ASRLTWDRHSGNTIY
TRBV3-1/TRBV3-2,ASSQGWTEAF
TRBV19,ASSLRGRVHYGYT
TRBV7-6,ASSETGLQETQY
TRBV2,ASRDTRGHYEQY
TRBV5-1,ASRGGQEVRYEQY
TRBV11-2,ASSARLVGETQY
TRBV27,ASSGGVVGTDTQY
TRBV7-2,ASSPGRSTDTQY
TRBV29-1,SVRPGTNYGYT
TRBV2,ASSEYETGGKAF
TRBV5-1,ASSLVSGGADEQF
TRBV28,ASRGGQGGEQY
TRBV2,ASTKSGHKENIQY
TRBV18,ASSRDRYTGELF
TRBV7-9,ASAGDDQPQH
TRBV6-6,ASSSQGDQPQH
TRBV2,ASKRGTGSSYEQY
TRBV6-4,ASSVTGATDTQY
TRBV6-5,ASRLTGLTGYT
TRBV28,ASSRLGLAGGLGANVLT
TRBV19,ASTGRGGRVTDTQY
TRBV11-2,ASSRGQGRAYEQY
TRBV7-2,ASSPNLRDRVMYGYT
TRBV13,ASSAGRGWTGAREQY